This TCR beta chain was retrieved from a study of human T cells and chemical hapten exposure. This clonotype was counted many times. Using its own MiXCR run on the RACE reads, TCRdb lists one record per CDR3 protein. This table has about 360,000 distinct CDR3 sequences, 4% to 5.5% appearing once. Time point denoted: patch test 1, 2 weeks after DPC sensitization. The sample's treatment: therapeutic diphenylcyclopropenone sensitization with weekly scalp DPC. CDR3 length equals 13 residues. V lost 0 bases, J lost 10 bases, and 10 bases lay in between. Germline values: CDR1 LGHDT, CDR2 YNNKEL (reference sequence).

The clonotype comes from a woman between 45 and 65 years old with alopecia areata. Some clones in this sample may be carry-over from other donors' samples. The source material was whole blood, sampled in connection with sensitization to the hapten diphenylcyclopropenone (DPC). The chain carries TRBV3-1 and TRBJ2-1, with D hard to call. CDR3 loop: CASSQDRPTEQFF. Written as DNA, the CDR3 is TGTGCCAGCAGCCAAGATAGACCGACGGAGCAGTTCTTC.